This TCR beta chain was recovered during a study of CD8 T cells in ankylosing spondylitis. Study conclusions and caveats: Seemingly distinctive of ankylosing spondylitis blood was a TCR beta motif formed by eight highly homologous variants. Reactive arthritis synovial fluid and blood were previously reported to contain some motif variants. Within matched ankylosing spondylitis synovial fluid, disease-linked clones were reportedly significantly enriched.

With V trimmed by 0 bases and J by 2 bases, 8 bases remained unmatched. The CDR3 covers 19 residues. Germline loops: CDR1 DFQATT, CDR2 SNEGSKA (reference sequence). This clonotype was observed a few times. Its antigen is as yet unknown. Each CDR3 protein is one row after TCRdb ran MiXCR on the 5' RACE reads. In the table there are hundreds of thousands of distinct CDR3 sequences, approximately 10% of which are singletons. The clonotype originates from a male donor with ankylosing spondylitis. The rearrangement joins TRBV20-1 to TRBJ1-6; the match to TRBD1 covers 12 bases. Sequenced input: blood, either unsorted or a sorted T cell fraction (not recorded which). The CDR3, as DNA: TGCAGTGCTAGAGATATTACGGGACAGGGGGCGGCCTATAATTCACCCCTCCACTTT. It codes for CSARDITGQGAAYNSPLHF.